This T cell receptor (beta chain) came from a study of blood T cell repertoires in COVID-19. CDR1 is SGHRS and CDR2 is YFSETQ in the germline V gene. The CDR3 runs 16 residues. As to this clone: The junction departs from the called germline gene at one end, perhaps through a read error.

Profiling relied on immunoSEQ multiplex PCR, and the TCRdb table lists in-frame clones only, not all of them. The sample includes 130,000 to 150,000 clones, 80% to 90% of them seen just once. This clonotype was sampled from a woman in her fifties or sixties with active or convalescent COVID-19. Sequenced material: peripheral blood. The rearrangement uses TRBV5-1 and TRBJ2-1, with TRBD2 matching over 9 bases. The CDR3 bases are TGCGCCCGCAGCGGCGGGGGGGCAGTTACTACAAATGAGCAGTTCTTC. Its protein product is CARSGGGAVTTNEQFF.